This TCR beta chain emerged from a study of somatic mutations in cytotoxic T cells in rheumatoid arthritis. Concerning this clone itself: Its antigen is undetermined.

TCRdb's copy holds only in-frame clones and misses some; the assay was immunoSEQ multiplex PCR. The table shows about 14,000 clones, with around 90% occurring only once. The V gene lost 4 bases and the J gene lost 4 bases, with 11 bases spanning the gap. The germline gives CDR1 SNHLY, CDR2 FYNNEI. The CDR3 spans 14 residues. Study findings and constraints: The CD8+ clonality of rheumatoid arthritis patients increased with age, whereas that of healthy controls did not. There was no significant difference in CD8+ T-cell clonality between rheumatoid arthritis patients and age-matched healthy controls.

Material: CD4+ T cells sorted from blood. This sequence joins TRBV2 and TRBJ1-3; D not resolved. This TCR derives from a man in his 70s with rheumatoid arthritis. The DNA of the CDR3 is TGTGCCAGCAGTGCTACGCGGTTCGGAAACACCATATATTTT. It yields the protein CASSATRFGNTIYF. The full variable domain, its missing parts supplied by reference TRBV2 and TRBJ1-3, is EPEVTQTPSHQVTQMGQEVILRCVPISNHLYFYWYRQILGQKVEFLVSFYNNEISEKSEIFDDQFSVERPDGSNFTLKIRSTKLEDSAMYFCASSATRFGNTIYFGEGSWLTVV.